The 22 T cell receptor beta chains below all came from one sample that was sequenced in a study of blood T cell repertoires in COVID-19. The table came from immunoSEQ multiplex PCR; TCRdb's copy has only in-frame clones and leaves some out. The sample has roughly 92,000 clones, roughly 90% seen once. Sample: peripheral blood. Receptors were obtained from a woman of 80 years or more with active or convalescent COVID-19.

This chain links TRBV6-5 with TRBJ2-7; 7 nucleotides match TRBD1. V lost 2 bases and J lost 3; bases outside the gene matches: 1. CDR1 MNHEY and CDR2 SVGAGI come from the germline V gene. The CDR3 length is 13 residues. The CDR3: CASSYPGGYEQYF. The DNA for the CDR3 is TGTGCCAGCAGTTACCCAGGGGGCTACGAGCAGTACTTC.

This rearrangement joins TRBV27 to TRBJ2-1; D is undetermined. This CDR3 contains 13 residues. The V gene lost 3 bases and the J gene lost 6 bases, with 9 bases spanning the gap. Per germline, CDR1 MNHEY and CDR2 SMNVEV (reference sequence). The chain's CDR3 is CASSLHQANEQFF. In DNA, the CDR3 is TGTGCCAGCAGTTTGCACCAGGCCAATGAGCAGTTCTTC.

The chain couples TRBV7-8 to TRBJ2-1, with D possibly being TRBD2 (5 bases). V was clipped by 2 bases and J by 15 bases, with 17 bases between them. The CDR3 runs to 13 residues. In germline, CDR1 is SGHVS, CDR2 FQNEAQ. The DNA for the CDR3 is TGTGCCAGCAGCTTAACGGCGGGTCGGAGGCGGTTCTTC. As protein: CASSLTAGRRRFF.

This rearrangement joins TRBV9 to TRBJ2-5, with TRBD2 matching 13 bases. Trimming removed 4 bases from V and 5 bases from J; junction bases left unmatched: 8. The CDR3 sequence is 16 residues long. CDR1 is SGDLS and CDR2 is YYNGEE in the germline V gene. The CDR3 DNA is TGTGCCAGCAGCTCCACAGGACTAGCGGGAGTGGAGACCCAGTACTTC. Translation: CASSSTGLAGVETQYF.

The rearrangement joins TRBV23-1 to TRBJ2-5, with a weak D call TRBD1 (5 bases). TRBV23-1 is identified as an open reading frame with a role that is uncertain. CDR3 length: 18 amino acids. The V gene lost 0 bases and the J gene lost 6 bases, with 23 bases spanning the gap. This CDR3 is CASSQSRRFPGSQKTQYF. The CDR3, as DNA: TGCGCCAGCAGTCAATCGAGGAGATTCCCAGGGTCCCAGAAGACCCAGTACTTC.

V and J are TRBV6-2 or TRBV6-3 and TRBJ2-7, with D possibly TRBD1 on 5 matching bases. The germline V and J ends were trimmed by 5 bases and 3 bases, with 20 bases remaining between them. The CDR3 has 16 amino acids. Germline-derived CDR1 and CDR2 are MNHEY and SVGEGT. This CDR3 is CASSPLGRAKGYEQYF. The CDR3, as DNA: TGTGCCAGCAGTCCCTTGGGCAGGGCGAAGGGCTACGAGCAGTACTTC.

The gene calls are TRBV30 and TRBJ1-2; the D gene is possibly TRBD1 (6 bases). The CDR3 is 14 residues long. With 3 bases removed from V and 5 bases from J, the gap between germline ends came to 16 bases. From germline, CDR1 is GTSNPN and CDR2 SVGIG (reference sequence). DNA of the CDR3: TGTGCCTGGAGAGTGGGGGCACCCTTTTATGGCTACACCTTC. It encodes CAWRVGAPFYGYTF.

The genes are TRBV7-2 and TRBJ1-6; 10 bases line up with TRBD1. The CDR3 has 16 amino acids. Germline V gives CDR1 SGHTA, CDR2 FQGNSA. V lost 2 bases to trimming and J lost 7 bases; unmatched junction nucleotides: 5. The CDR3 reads CASSLMTGGANSPLHF. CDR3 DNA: TGTGCCAGCAGCTTAATGACAGGGGGCGCGAATTCACCCCTCCACTTT.

The CDR3 DNA sequence: TGTGCCAGCAGTTTAAACAGGGCGGGCGAGCAGTACTTC. The encoded protein is CASSLNRAGEQYF. The gene calls are TRBV12-3 or TRBV12-4 and TRBJ2-7, with a weak D call TRBD1 (6 bases). Trimming removed 2 bases from V and 6 bases from J, with 11 bases in between. The CDR3 is 13 residues long.

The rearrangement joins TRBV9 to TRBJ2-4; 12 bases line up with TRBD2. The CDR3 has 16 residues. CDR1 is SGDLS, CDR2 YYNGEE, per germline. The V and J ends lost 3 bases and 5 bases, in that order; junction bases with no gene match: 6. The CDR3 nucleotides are TGTGCCAGCAGCGCGACTAGCGGGAGCGGGGAAAACATTCAGTACTTC. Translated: CASSATSGSGENIQYF. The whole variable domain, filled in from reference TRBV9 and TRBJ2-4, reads DSGVTQTPKHLITATGQRVTLRCSPRSGDLSVYWYQQSLDQGLQFLIQYYNGEERAKGNILERFSAQQFPDLHSELNLSSLELGDSALYFCASSATSGSGENIQYFGAGTRLSVL.

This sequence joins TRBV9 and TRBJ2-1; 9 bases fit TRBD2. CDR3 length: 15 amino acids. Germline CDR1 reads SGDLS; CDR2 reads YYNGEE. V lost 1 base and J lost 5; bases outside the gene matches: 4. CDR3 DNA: TGTGCCAGCAGCGTAACTAGCGGGTGGCACAATGAGCAGTTCTTC. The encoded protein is CASSVTSGWHNEQFF.

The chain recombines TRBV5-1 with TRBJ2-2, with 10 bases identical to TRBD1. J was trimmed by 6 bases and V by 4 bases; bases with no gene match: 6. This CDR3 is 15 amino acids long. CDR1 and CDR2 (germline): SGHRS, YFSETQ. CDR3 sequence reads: CASSPPGTGAGELFF. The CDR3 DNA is TGCGCCAGCAGCCCGCCCGGGACAGGGGCCGGGGAGCTGTTTTTT.

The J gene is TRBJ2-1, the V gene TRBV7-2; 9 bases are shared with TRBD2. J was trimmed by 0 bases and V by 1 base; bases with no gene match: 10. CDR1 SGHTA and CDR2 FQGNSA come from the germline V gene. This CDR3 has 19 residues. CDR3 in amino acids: CASSLVGASGMSSYNEQFF. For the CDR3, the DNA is TGTGCCAGCAGCTTAGTAGGGGCTAGCGGGATGAGCTCCTACAATGAGCAGTTCTTC. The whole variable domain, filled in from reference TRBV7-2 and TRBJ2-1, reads GAGVSQSPSNKVTEKGKDVELRCDPISGHTALYWYRQSLGQGLEFLIYFQGNSAPDKSGLPSDRFSAERTGGSVSTLTIQRTQQEDSAVYLCASSLVGASGMSSYNEQFFGPGTRLTVL.

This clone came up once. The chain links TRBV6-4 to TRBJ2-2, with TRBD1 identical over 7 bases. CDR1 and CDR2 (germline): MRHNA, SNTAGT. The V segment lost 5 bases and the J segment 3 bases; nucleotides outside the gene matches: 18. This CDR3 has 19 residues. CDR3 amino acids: CASSRLSIIGTEYTGELFF. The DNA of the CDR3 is TGTGCCAGCAGTAGACTATCCATTATTGGGACAGAGTACACCGGGGAGCTGTTTTTT.

CDR3 nucleotide sequence: TGTGCCATCAGTGAGGCCGGGACAGGGGGCGATTCACCCCTCCACTTT. Translating gives CAISEAGTGGDSPLHF. The chain has TRBV10-3 and TRBJ1-6, with 12 nucleotides matching TRBD1. CDR1 ENHRY and CDR2 SYGVKD come from the germline V gene. The CDR3 totals 16 residues. J lost 8 bases, V lost 2 bases, and 4 bases had no gene match.

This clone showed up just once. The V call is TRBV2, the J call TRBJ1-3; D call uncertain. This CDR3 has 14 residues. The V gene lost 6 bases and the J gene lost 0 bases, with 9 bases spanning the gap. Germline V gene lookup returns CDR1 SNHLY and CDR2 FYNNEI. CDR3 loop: CASRAQISGNTIYF. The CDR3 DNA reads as TGTGCCAGCAGGGCCCAGATCTCTGGAAACACCATATATTTT.

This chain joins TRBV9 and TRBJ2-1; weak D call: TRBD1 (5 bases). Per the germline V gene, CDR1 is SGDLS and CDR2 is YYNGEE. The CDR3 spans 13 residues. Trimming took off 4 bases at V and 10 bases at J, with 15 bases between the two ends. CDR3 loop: CASSPKTKGEQFF. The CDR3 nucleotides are TGTGCCAGCAGCCCAAAGACCAAGGGGGAGCAGTTCTTC.

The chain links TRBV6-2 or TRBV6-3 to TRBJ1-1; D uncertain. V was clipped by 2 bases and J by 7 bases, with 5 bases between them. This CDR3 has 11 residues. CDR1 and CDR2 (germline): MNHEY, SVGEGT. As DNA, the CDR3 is TGTGCCAGCAGTTACGTCTTTGAAGCTTTCTTT. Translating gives CASSYVFEAFF.

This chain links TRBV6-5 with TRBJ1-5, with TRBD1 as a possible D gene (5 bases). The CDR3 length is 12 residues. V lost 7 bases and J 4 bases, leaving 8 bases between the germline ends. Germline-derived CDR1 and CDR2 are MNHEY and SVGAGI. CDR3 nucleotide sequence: TGTGCCAGCAAGGGACTTAATCAGCCCCAGCATTTT. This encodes CASKGLNQPQHF.

Here the CDR3 reads CASSLVYPSYEQYF. In nucleotides, the CDR3 is TGTGCCAGCAGTTTAGTGTATCCGAGCTACGAGCAGTACTTC. The chain carries TRBV28 and TRBJ2-7; D not resolved. CDR3 length: 14 residues. Trimming cost V 2 bases and J 3 bases, with 11 bases left between them. Germline CDR1 and CDR2: MDHEN and SYDVKM.

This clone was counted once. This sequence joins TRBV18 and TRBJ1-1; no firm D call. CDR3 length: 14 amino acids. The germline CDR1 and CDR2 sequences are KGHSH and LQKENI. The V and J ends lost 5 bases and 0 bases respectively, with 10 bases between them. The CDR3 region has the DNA TGTGCCAGCTCATCTCAGCGTCTGAACACTGAAGCTTTCTTT. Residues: CASSSQRLNTEAFF.

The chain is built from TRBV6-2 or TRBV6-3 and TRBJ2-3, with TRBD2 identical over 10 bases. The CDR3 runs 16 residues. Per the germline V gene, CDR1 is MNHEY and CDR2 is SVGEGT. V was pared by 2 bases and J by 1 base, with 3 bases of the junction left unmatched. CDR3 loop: CASSYRGLAGTDTQYF. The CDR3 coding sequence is TGTGCCAGCAGTTACCGAGGACTAGCGGGCACAGATACGCAGTATTTT.